Listed below are T cell receptor beta chains from one sample, sequenced in a study of shared clonotypes between healthy human individuals. Method: immunoSEQ multiplex PCR; TCRdb's copy keeps in-frame clones and lacks some. The sample carries about a million clones, under 80% recorded once. Sequenced material: memory CD4+ T cells sorted from blood. Receptors were obtained from a man between 18 and 35 years old in good health. CDR3s leave out the opening cysteine and the closing phenylalanine or tryptophan. Fields, in order: J gene, V gene, CDR3 length, CDR3 protein.

>TRBJ2-7|TRBV12-2|16
ASRLGLAGGPHSYEQY
>TRBJ2-3|TRBV5-1|14
ASSPGYGGAADTQY
>TRBJ2-3|TRBV5-4|12
ASSTAGGPDTQY
>TRBJ2-3|TRBV30|13
AWSLAGGSTDTQY
>TRBJ2-7|TRBV28|12
ASTKGGPYYEQY
>TRBJ2-1|TRBV18|13
ASSLRGDRYNEQF
>TRBJ2-1|TRBV6-4|10
ASRGGTHEQF
>TRBJ2-7|TRBV5-1|13
ASSFTSQGGREQY
>TRBJ2-7|TRBV10-3|10
APEEGDYEQY
>TRBJ2-3|TRBV5-1|15
ASSVERGGATTDTQY
>TRBJ2-7|TRBV19|13
ASSIQGQGAREQY
>TRBJ1-2|TRBV9|14
ASSSQPGTGYYGYT
>TRBJ2-5|TRBV11-2|13
ASSLANGDGETQY
>TRBJ1-1|TRBV11-2|12
ASSLAQGQGEAF
>TRBJ2-1|TRBV5-1|12
ASSLRGDYNEQF
>TRBJ2-3|TRBV30|14
AWSRKAGGSTDTQY
>TRBJ2-2|TRBV6-5|13
ASSPQLGTTGELF